One and the same sample provided the 26 T cell receptor beta chains below, sequenced in a study of blood T cell repertoires in COVID-19. Libraries were prepared by immunoSEQ multiplex PCR; TCRdb keeps only in-frame clonotypes and omits some of them. Of about 300,000 clones listed, 90% were seen once; the top ten hold around 5.8%. Specimen: peripheral blood. These receptors came from a woman in her forties or fifties with COVID-19, enrolled during active disease.

J is TRBJ2-1 and V is TRBV30; 9 positions match TRBD2. CDR3 length equals 15 residues. CDR1 is GTSNPN and CDR2 is SVGIG in the germline V gene (reference sequence). J gave up 4 bases and V 2 bases, and 6 bases lay outside the gene matches. As DNA, the CDR3 is TGTGCCTGGAGTACTGGGACTAGCAGATACAATGAGCAGTTCTTC. It specifies CAWSTGTSRYNEQFF.

V gene TRBV7-8 combines with J gene TRBJ1-1; the match to TRBD1 covers 9 bases. With 1 base clipped from V and 5 bases from J, the junction kept 11 bases outside the gene matches. Germline CDR1 is SGHVS and CDR2 is FQNEAQ. CDR3 size: 17 residues. The CDR3 spells CASSLGRDRAVGTEAFF. CDR3 bases: TGTGCCAGCAGCTTAGGGCGGGACAGGGCCGTTGGGACTGAAGCTTTCTTT. The whole variable domain, remainder taken from reference TRBV7-8 and TRBJ1-1, is GAGVSQSPRYKVAKRGQDVALRCDPISGHVSLFWYQQALGQGPEFLTYFQNEAQLDKSGLPSDRFFAERPEGSVSTLKIQRTQQEDSAVYLCASSLGRDRAVGTEAFFGQGTRLTVV.

This clone has a handful of counts. The genes are TRBV20-1 and TRBJ2-5; unclear D gene. Germline V gene lookup returns CDR1 DFQATT and CDR2 SNEGSKA (reference sequence). The CDR3 contains 12 residues. V lost 3 bases, J lost 4 bases, and 9 bases lay in between. CDR3 coding DNA: TGCAGTGCTAGTTTCGTTAGAGAGACCCAGTACTTC. This encodes CSASFVRETQYF.

V and J are TRBV7-9 and TRBJ1-4; D uncertain. The V end was cut by 3 bases, the J end by 3 bases, with 11 bases between. Germline lookup yields CDR1 SEHNR and CDR2 FQNEAQ (reference sequence). This CDR3 has 15 residues. The CDR3 DNA reads TGTGCCAGCAGCTTTTCAGGTCCGCCTAATGAAAAACTGTTTTTT. Its protein product is CASSFSGPPNEKLFF.

About this clone itself: Other DNA sequences from this sample encode an identical CDR3 as well. The chain couples TRBV19 to TRBJ1-1; D is undetermined. The germline CDR1 and CDR2 sequences are LNHDA and SQIVND (reference sequence). There are 13 residues in the CDR3. V dropped 4 bases and J dropped 0 bases, with 6 bases sitting between them. This CDR3 is CASSNSLNTEAFF. The CDR3 region has the DNA TGTGCCAGTAGTAATTCATTGAACACTGAAGCTTTCTTT.

This chain links TRBV7-2 with TRBJ2-1; D might be TRBD2 (5 bases). There are 15 residues in the CDR3. V was trimmed by 7 bases and J by 4 bases, leaving 17 bases between them. Germline loops: CDR1 SGHTA, CDR2 FQGNSA. The CDR3 bases are TGTGCCAGCACCCCTACGGCGGGCTTATACAATGAGCAGTTCTTC. The encoded protein is CASTPTAGLYNEQFF. Variable domain in full (rest from reference TRBV7-2 and TRBJ2-1): GAGVSQSPSNKVTEKGKDVELRCDPISGHTALYWYRQSLGQGLEFLIYFQGNSAPDKSGLPSDRFSAERTGGSVSTLTIQRTQQEDSAVYLCASTPTAGLYNEQFFGPGTRLTVL.

The rearrangement joins TRBV5-4 to TRBJ2-7, with 9 nucleotides matching TRBD1. The CDR3 covers 15 residues. V lost 3 bases, J lost 2 bases, and 6 bases stayed unmatched. CDR1 and CDR2 (germline): SGHNT, YYREEE (reference sequence). In DNA, the CDR3 is TGTGCCAGCAGCTCGGGACAGGGTGTCACCTACGAGCAGTACTTC. Translation gives CASSSGQGVTYEQYF. Looking up the rest from reference TRBV5-4 and TRBJ2-7 gives the full variable domain: ETGVTQSPTHLIKTRGQQVTLRCSSQSGHNTVSWYQQALGQGPQFIFQYYREEENGRGNFPPRFSGLQFPNYSSELNVNALELDDSALYLCASSSGQGVTYEQYFGPGTRLTVT.

The genes are TRBV29-1 and TRBJ1-4; 7 nucleotides align to TRBD1. Per the germline V gene, CDR1 is SQVTM and CDR2 is ANQGSEA. The CDR3 is 16 amino acids. Unmatched junction bases numbered 15, after V lost 4 bases and J lost 7 bases. The CDR3 is CSVVWGEGALSEKLFF. The CDR3 DNA sequence: TGCAGCGTTGTGTGGGGTGAGGGGGCGCTGAGTGAAAAACTGTTTTTT.

The chain is built from TRBV6-6 and TRBJ1-2; TRBD1 matches 8 bases. The CDR3 contains 12 residues. Germline CDR1 is MNHNY and CDR2 is SVGAGI (reference sequence). The V segment lost 6 bases and the J segment 8 bases; nucleotides outside the gene matches: 5. CDR3 DNA sequence: TGTGCCAGCAGCTCAGGGGGCAGAGGCTACACCTTC. The encoded protein is CASSSGGRGYTF.

V is TRBV7-6 and J is TRBJ1-1; 7 positions agree with TRBD1. CDR3 size: 16 residues. Germline V CDR1 and CDR2: SGHVS, FNYEAQ. J lost 1 base, V lost 4 bases, and 9 bases had no gene match. Written as DNA, the CDR3 is TGTGCCAGCAGCTCAGACCCGGGGACAGCGAACACTGAAGCTTTCTTT. Protein sequence: CASSSDPGTANTEAFF.

The chain uses TRBV19 and TRBJ2-1, with 9 bases identical to TRBD2. V trimming: 7 bases; J trimming: 1 base; junction bases outside the gene matches: 8. Per the germline V gene, CDR1 is LNHDA and CDR2 is SQIVND (reference sequence). The length of the CDR3 is 16 residues. The CDR3 protein is CASIGFAGGSYNEQFF. In DNA, the CDR3 is TGTGCCAGTATCGGGTTCGCGGGAGGGTCCTACAATGAGCAGTTCTTC.

The V and J genes are TRBV7-2 and TRBJ2-1; D not resolved. Germline V gene data show CDR1 as SGHTA and CDR2 as FQGNSA. V shed 0 bases and J shed 3 bases, with 9 bases lying between them. The CDR3 covers 15 residues. The CDR3 DNA follows: TGTGCCAGCAGCTTAGCTCCAGGCTACTACAATGAGCAGTTCTTC. Translating it yields CASSLAPGYYNEQFF.

This rearrangement joins TRBV11-1 to TRBJ2-3; D unclear. Germline V CDR1 and CDR2: SGHAT, FQDESV (reference sequence). V was clipped by 6 bases and J by 6 bases, with 10 bases between them. The CDR3 totals 12 residues. The CDR3 nucleotides are TGTGCCAGCAGTAAGCTTGCGGATACGCAGTATTTT. Translated, it gives CASSKLADTQYF.

This chain uses TRBV4-3 with TRBJ2-1; 9 positions match TRBD2. Unmatched junction bases numbered 9, after V lost 3 bases and J lost 0 bases. Per the germline V gene, CDR1 is LGHNA and CDR2 is YSLEER. The CDR3 is 18 residues long. The CDR3 reads CASSHKVAGVDSYNEQFF. CDR3 bases: TGCGCCAGCAGCCACAAGGTAGCGGGAGTTGACTCCTACAATGAGCAGTTCTTC.

This chain joins TRBV6-5 and TRBJ2-7, with 9 bases that match TRBD1. Trimming took 5 bases from V and 13 from J; bases not matched to a gene: 15. CDR1 is MNHEY and CDR2 is SVGAGI in the germline V gene. The CDR3 spans 14 residues. The CDR3 bases are TGTGCCAGCAGTCTGACCTATGGACAGGGGTTCCTATACTTC. Protein: CASSLTYGQGFLYF.

This clone was picked up a small number of times. This chain connects TRBV6-6 to TRBJ1-2, with D uncertain. V was pared by 5 bases and J by 7 bases, with 8 bases between. The V gene's germline CDR1 is MNHNY and CDR2 SVGAGI (reference sequence). The CDR3 has 11 amino acids. DNA of the CDR3: TGTGCCAGCAGTCTTCTTCTTGGCTACACCTTC. It translates to CASSLLLGYTF.

This clone was detected once. The V and J genes are TRBV28 and TRBJ1-1, with 7 bases that match TRBD1. V dropped 1 base and J dropped 3; count of bases not matched to a gene: 17. The CDR3 has 19 residues. Germline CDR1 and CDR2: MDHEN and SYDVKM. The CDR3 region has the DNA TGTGCCAGCAGTTTATTGTTCCTAGGGACAGCGAACCCCCACACTGAAGCTTTCTTT. The encoded protein is CASSLLFLGTANPHTEAFF.

This clone came up once. V gene TRBV6-2 or TRBV6-3 combines with J gene TRBJ1-1; 8 positions match TRBD1. CDR1 is MNHEY and CDR2 is SVGEGT in the germline V gene. This CDR3 contains 13 residues. Trimming cost V 6 bases and J 1 base; bases outside gene matches: 1. CDR3 nucleotide sequence: TGTGCCAGCAGCGGACAGGGGAACACTGAAGCTTTCTTT. Its translation is CASSGQGNTEAFF.

The chain is built from TRBV29-1 and TRBJ2-1; tentatively, D is TRBD2 (6 bases). The V end was cut by 6 bases, the J end by 1 base, with 16 bases between. The CDR3 has 15 residues. The germline CDR1 and CDR2 sequences are SQVTM and ANQGSEA. As DNA, the CDR3 is TGCAGCGTCTCCGGGACTGAACTTTCCTACAATGAGCAGTTCTTC. Protein sequence: CSVSGTELSYNEQFF.

The chain couples TRBV10-3 to TRBJ1-1; D possibly corresponds to TRBD1 (6 bases). Germline CDR1 reads ENHRY; CDR2 reads SYGVKD. The V end lost 6 bases, the J end lost 6 bases, and 14 bases lay between the germline ends. This CDR3 has 13 residues. The CDR3 coding sequence is TGTGCCATCAGGCCGGACAGTTCCCCTGAAGCTTTCTTT. This encodes CAIRPDSSPEAFF.

The chain recombines TRBV5-1 with TRBJ1-2; 8 nucleotides line up with TRBD1. The CDR3 is 15 amino acids. The germline V gene encodes CDR1 SGHRS and CDR2 YFSETQ. V was pared by 6 bases and J by 0 bases, with 7 bases of the junction left unmatched. CDR3 bases: TGCGCCAGCATGCCGGGACAGGCATCTAACTATGGCTACACCTTC. This gives the protein CASMPGQASNYGYTF.

The chain carries TRBV4-2 and TRBJ2-5; TRBD1 matches 9 bases. CDR1 and CDR2 (germline): LGHNA, YNFKEQ. Unmatched junction bases numbered 7, after V lost 1 base and J lost 4 bases. This CDR3 region has 16 residues. In DNA, the CDR3 is TGTGCCAGCAGCCAAGGGACCCCGGGACAGGGAGAGACCCAGTACTTC. The encoded protein is CASSQGTPGQGETQYF.

This clone was detected only once. The V and J genes are TRBV11-3 and TRBJ2-1; D is undetermined. Germline CDR1 is SGHNT and CDR2 is YENEEA. The V end was cut by 6 bases, the J end by 7 bases, with 10 bases between. The CDR3 loop spans 12 amino acids. The CDR3 coding sequence is TGTGCCAGCAGTTTTGGAGAGAATGAGCAGTTCTTC. The encoded protein is CASSFGENEQFF.

The chain has TRBV5-4 and TRBJ2-1; weak D call: TRBD1 (5 bases). Per germline, CDR1 SGHNT and CDR2 YYREEE (reference sequence). The ends were cut back, 4 bases at V and 0 bases at J, with 8 bases in the middle. The CDR3 spans 14 residues. CDR3 loop: CASSRQSSYNEQFF. The CDR3 DNA sequence: TGTGCCAGCAGCCGACAGAGCTCCTACAATGAGCAGTTCTTC.

This clone was detected only a few times. The chain has TRBV21-1 and TRBJ2-7; TRBD1 is the table's D call and was not checked against the DNA. TRBV21-1 is tagged as a pseudogene. This CDR3 region has 17 residues. The CDR3 protein is CASSTKNKGDSISKQYF. CDR3 nucleotide sequence: TGTGCCAGCAGCACGAAAAACAAGGGGGACAGTATAAGTAAGCAGTACTTC.

The sample holds one count of this clone. This CDR3 is CASSRLQVPNEKLFF. For the CDR3, the DNA is TGTGCCAGCAGTCGATTACAAGTACCTAATGAAAAACTGTTTTTT. This rearrangement joins TRBV2 to TRBJ1-4; D uncertain. V lost 5 bases and J 3 bases, leaving 13 bases between the germline ends. Per germline, CDR1 SNHLY and CDR2 FYNNEI. CDR3 length: 15 residues.